The entry that follows covers one T cell receptor beta chain sequence. As yet, its antigen is unknown. Germline assignment: CDR1 KGHSH and CDR2 LQKENI. The CDR3 is 18 residues long. The V and J ends lost 8 bases and 4 bases, in that order; junction bases with no gene match: 17. The split of CD4+ cells yielded CD45RA+ naive and CD45RA-negative memory subsets. Using 200 ng DNA, approximately 27,000 T cell genomes, the sorted-subset replicate PCRs were run. Method: immunoSEQ multiplex PCR; TCRdb's copy keeps in-frame clones and lacks some. This table has about 1.5 million clones, 98% appearing once. This specimen comes from a study of shared clonotypes between healthy human individuals. Whole-study results and caveats: Among non-shared clonotypes, generation probabilities were lower than among those shared by all four donors.

The chain uses TRBV18 and TRBJ2-2, with 9 bases matching TRBD1. This TCR came from a young man in good health. Sequencing input: naive CD4+ T cells sorted from blood. Subset meaning: CD45RA+ positively selected. Here the CDR3 reads CASTLRETGQGSTGELFF. DNA for the CDR3: TGTGCCAGCACACTAAGGGAGACTGGACAGGGGAGCACCGGGGAGCTGTTTTTT.